These T cell receptor beta chains were read from a single sample in a study of beta chain features in type 1 diabetes. The data were produced by immunoSEQ multiplex PCR, yet TCRdb's version contains in-frame clones alone and is incomplete. The sample has about 410,000 clones, around 14% seen once. The specimen sequenced was naive CD4+ T cells from blood. The receptors originated from a man younger than 40 in good health. CDR3s include the opening cysteine and the closing phenylalanine or tryptophan. D genes are given only for firm matches. Size is omitted from some rows. Given values are once, few, many or a class for expanded clones.

D gene: TRBD2; J gene: TRBJ2-5; V gene: TRBV7-9; clone size: .; CDR3 protein: CASRRTSGRGETQYF; CDR3 DNA: TGTGCCAGCAGAAGGACTAGCGGGAGGGGAGAGACCCAGTACTTC
D gene: .; J gene: TRBJ1-5; V gene: TRBV9; clone size: .; CDR3 protein: CASSIDSNQPQHF; CDR3 DNA: TGTGCCAGCAGCATAGACAGCAATCAGCCCCAGCATTTT
D gene: .; J gene: TRBJ1-1; V gene: TRBV29-1; clone size: .; CDR3 protein: CSVERSRGSTEAFF; CDR3 DNA: TGCAGCGTTGAAAGATCCAGGGGAAGCACTGAAGCTTTCTTT
D gene: TRBD2; J gene: TRBJ2-5; V gene: TRBV5-1; clone size: few; CDR3 protein: CASSFSGLEETQYF; CDR3 DNA: TGCGCCAGCAGCTTTAGCGGGTTAGAAGAGACCCAGTACTTC
D gene: .; J gene: TRBJ1-1; V gene: TRBV7-8; clone size: .; CDR3 protein: CASRIDRTMNTEAFF; CDR3 DNA: TGTGCCAGCAGAATAGACCGAACCATGAACACTGAAGCTTTCTTT
D gene: TRBD2; J gene: TRBJ2-5; V gene: TRBV7-2; clone size: .; CDR3 protein: CASSLPGRAGRETQYF; CDR3 DNA: TGTGCCAGCAGCCTGCCGGGCAGAGCGGGGCGCGAGACCCAGTACTTC
D gene: .; J gene: TRBJ1-2; V gene: TRBV4-1; clone size: .; CDR3 protein: CASSQDQGHLGYTF; CDR3 DNA: TGCGCCAGCAGCCAAGATCAGGGGCACTTAGGCTACACCTTC
D gene: .; J gene: TRBJ1-6; V gene: TRBV2; clone size: .; CDR3 protein: CASRREGEISSPLHF; CDR3 DNA: TGTGCCAGCAGAAGGGAAGGCGAGATCAGTTCACCCCTCCACTTT
D gene: .; J gene: TRBJ2-2; V gene: TRBV5-1; clone size: .; CDR3 protein: CASSLNGELPGELFF; CDR3 DNA: TGCGCCAGCAGCTTAAACGGTGAACTCCCCGGGGAGCTGTTTTTT
D gene: .; J gene: TRBJ2-3; V gene: TRBV7-2; clone size: few; CDR3 protein: CASTRTDTQYF; CDR3 DNA: TGTGCCAGCACACGCACAGATACGCAGTATTTT
D gene: .; J gene: TRBJ2-3; V gene: TRBV5-6; clone size: few; CDR3 protein: CASSLTSTDTQYF; CDR3 DNA: TGTGCCAGCAGCTTGACAAGCACAGATACGCAGTATTTT
D gene: .; J gene: TRBJ2-3; V gene: TRBV13; clone size: few; CDR3 protein: CASERAGDTQYF; CDR3 DNA: TGTGCCAGCGAGAGGGCCGGGGATACGCAGTATTTT
D gene: TRBD1; J gene: TRBJ1-5; V gene: TRBV7-2; clone size: .; CDR3 protein: CASSWGQGHNQPQHF; CDR3 DNA: TGTGCCAGCAGCTGGGGACAGGGGCACAATCAGCCCCAGCATTTT
D gene: .; J gene: TRBJ1-3; V gene: TRBV30; clone size: few; CDR3 protein: CAWTRVGGNTIYF; CDR3 DNA: TGTGCCTGGACTCGAGTGGGTGGAAACACCATATATTTT
D gene: TRBD1; J gene: TRBJ1-5; V gene: TRBV5-6; clone size: few; CDR3 protein: CASSLATGGHSNQPQHF; CDR3 DNA: TGTGCCAGCAGCTTGGCTACAGGGGGGCACAGCAATCAGCCCCAGCATTTT
D gene: .; J gene: TRBJ2-3; V gene: TRBV7-9; clone size: .; CDR3 protein: CASSATSNTGDTQYF; CDR3 DNA: TGTGCCAGCAGCGCGACGAGTAATACCGGGGATACGCAGTATTTT
D gene: .; J gene: TRBJ2-5; V gene: TRBV7-2; clone size: few; CDR3 protein: CASSLDTETQYF; CDR3 DNA: TGTGCCAGCAGCTTAGACACAGAGACCCAGTACTTC
D gene: .; J gene: TRBJ2-3; V gene: TRBV9; clone size: few; CDR3 protein: CASSTRTVTDTQYF; CDR3 DNA: TGTGCCAGCAGCACCCGGACTGTGACAGATACGCAGTATTTT
D gene: .; J gene: TRBJ2-5; V gene: TRBV4-3; clone size: few; CDR3 protein: CASSQDVGAQETQYF; CDR3 DNA: TGCGCCAGCAGCCAAGACGTTGGGGCCCAAGAGACCCAGTACTTC
D gene: TRBD1; J gene: TRBJ1-1; V gene: TRBV4-1; clone size: .; CDR3 protein: CASSREGQGDTEAFF; CDR3 DNA: TGCGCCAGCAGCCGAGAGGGACAGGGCGACACTGAAGCTTTCTTT
D gene: .; J gene: TRBJ2-1; V gene: TRBV11-3; clone size: .; CDR3 protein: CASSLVTATYNEQFF; CDR3 DNA: TGTGCCAGCAGCTTAGTGACAGCAACTTACAATGAGCAGTTCTTC
D gene: TRBD1; J gene: TRBJ2-2; V gene: TRBV9; clone size: .; CDR3 protein: CASSARTGLVLSGELFF; CDR3 DNA: TGTGCCAGCAGCGCAAGGACAGGGCTAGTTTTGTCCGGGGAGCTGTTTTTT
D gene: TRBD1; J gene: TRBJ2-1; V gene: TRBV28; clone size: .; CDR3 protein: CASSEQGSRHEQFF; CDR3 DNA: TGTGCCAGCAGTGAACAGGGGTCACGTCATGAGCAGTTCTTC
D gene: TRBD2; J gene: TRBJ2-1; V gene: TRBV11-1; clone size: few; CDR3 protein: CASRALAGVAYNEQFF; CDR3 DNA: TGTGCCAGCAGAGCCCTAGCGGGAGTGGCCTACAATGAGCAGTTCTTC
D gene: .; J gene: TRBJ1-6; V gene: TRBV4-1; clone size: few; CDR3 protein: CASSQVGEASASPLHF; CDR3 DNA: TGCGCCAGCAGCCAAGTTGGAGAGGCTTCAGCTTCACCCCTCCACTTT
D gene: TRBD2; J gene: TRBJ2-6; V gene: TRBV7-2; clone size: .; CDR3 protein: CASSAGLAGGYGANVLTF; CDR3 DNA: TGTGCCAGCAGCGCGGGACTAGCGGGAGGGTACGGGGCCAACGTCCTGACTTTC
D gene: .; J gene: TRBJ2-2; V gene: TRBV6-5; clone size: .; CDR3 protein: CASFRRANTGELFF; CDR3 DNA: TGTGCCAGCTTTCGGCGGGCGAACACCGGGGAGCTGTTTTTT
D gene: .; J gene: TRBJ2-1; V gene: TRBV6-5; clone size: .; CDR3 protein: CASSNRRNEQFF; CDR3 DNA: TGTGCCAGCAGTAATCGGAGGAATGAGCAGTTCTTC
D gene: TRBD2; J gene: TRBJ2-1; V gene: TRBV7-9; clone size: .; CDR3 protein: CASISSGTFYNEQFF; CDR3 DNA: TGTGCCAGCATCTCTAGCGGTACATTCTACAATGAGCAGTTCTTC
D gene: .; J gene: TRBJ1-2; V gene: TRBV5-6; clone size: .; CDR3 protein: CASSLAGGYTF; CDR3 DNA: TGTGCCAGCAGCTTGGCGGGTGGCTACACCTTC
D gene: .; J gene: TRBJ2-7; V gene: TRBV15; clone size: .; CDR3 protein: CATSSRERRYEQYF; CDR3 DNA: TGTGCCACCAGCAGCCGAGAAAGGAGGTACGAGCAGTACTTC
D gene: .; J gene: TRBJ1-4; V gene: TRBV6-6; clone size: few; CDR3 protein: CASKEPVEKLFF; CDR3 DNA: TGTGCCAGCAAAGAACCCGTAGAAAAACTGTTTTTT
D gene: TRBD2; J gene: TRBJ2-3; V gene: TRBV19; clone size: few; CDR3 protein: CASSVGSGRSDTQYF; CDR3 DNA: TGTGCCAGTAGTGTCGGTAGCGGGAGATCAGATACGCAGTATTTT
D gene: .; J gene: TRBJ2-3; V gene: TRBV11-3; clone size: few; CDR3 protein: CASSLGGPDTQYF; CDR3 DNA: TGTGCCAGCAGCTTAGGGGGGCCAGATACGCAGTATTTT
D gene: .; J gene: TRBJ2-3; V gene: TRBV2; clone size: few; CDR3 protein: CASSPGPDTQYF; CDR3 DNA: TGTGCCAGCAGTCCCGGGCCGGATACGCAGTATTTT